This T cell receptor beta chain was obtained from a study of identical twins. Study-wide results and limits: The conclusions drew on cross-sectional statistical analysis instead of tracking the same donors. Among out-of-frame alpha sequences shared by twins, low generation probability occurred in excess.

No donor was unhealthy or non-Caucasian. Template switching added a universal primer site, and cDNA bore unique molecular identifiers. Each CDR3 protein is one row after TCRdb ran MiXCR on the 5' RACE reads. The table records roughly 230,000 distinct CDR3 sequences, around 8.3% of them present only once. In the case of this clonotype: Its antigen is undetermined.

CDR3 length: 14 amino acids. V was clipped by 3 bases and J by 4 bases, with 12 bases between them. The sample was also reused in another study, on yellow fever vaccine responses in identical twins.

The TCR was taken from a young woman in good health. The sample was CD8+ T cells sorted from blood. The rearrangement joins TRBV12-3 or TRBV12-4 to TRBJ1-1; D possibly corresponds to TRBD1 (6 bases). The CDR3 loop is CASSLSGESTEAFF. Written as DNA, the CDR3 is TGTGCCAGCAGTTTGTCAGGGGAAAGCACTGAAGCTTTCTTT.